A selection of T cell receptor beta chains follows, all from one sample in a study of shared clonotypes between healthy human individuals. TCRdb keeps only in-frame clones here, not all; method: immunoSEQ multiplex PCR. Of hundreds of thousands of clones in the sample, over 65% were seen once. Specimen: memory CD4+ T cells sorted from blood. The receptors were gathered from a woman under 40 in good health. The CDR3 runs from the conserved cysteine through the conserved F or W. The D gene is left open where the match is weak. The size field is filled for only some rows; it gives once, few, many or a size class.

-	-	TRBV25-1	TRBJ2-7	TGTGCCAGCAGTGAGGAACAAGTCCATCCCCAGAGCTACGAGCAGTACTTC	CASSEEQVHPQSYEQYF
-	-	TRBV5-1	TRBJ1-4	TGCGCCAGCAGCTCCCAGGGTGCTAGGAAGCAAACTAATGAAAAACTGTTTTTT	CASSSQGARKQTNEKLFF
-	-	TRBV6-5	TRBJ1-4	TGTGCCAGCAGCCTAATGCAGGGAACTAATGAAAAACTGTTTTTT	CASSLMQGTNEKLFF
-	-	TRBV29-1	TRBJ2-5	TGCAGCGTTCTGACGTGGGAGACCCAGTACTTC	CSVLTWETQYF
-	-	TRBV7-6	TRBJ2-2	TGTGCCAGCAGCTTAGGGACGACCACCGGGGAGCTGTTTTTT	CASSLGTTTGELFF
-	-	TRBV11-2	TRBJ1-1	TGTGCCAGCAGCTCCGGGGGGACTGAAGCTTTCTTT	CASSSGGTEAFF
-	TRBD1	TRBV7-9	TRBJ2-2	TGTGCCAGCAGCTTCTATGGGACAGGGGGCTCCGGGGAGCTGTTTTTT	CASSFYGTGGSGELFF
-	-	TRBV7-9	TRBJ1-2	TGTGCCAGCAGCTTACTATTCGGAACGAGCGGCTACACCTTC	CASSLLFGTSGYTF
-	-	TRBV7-7	TRBJ2-2	TGTGCCAGCAGCTTAACTTTGGGCGGGGAGGAGCTGTTTTTT	CASSLTLGGEELFF
-	-	TRBV30	TRBJ1-5	TGTGCCTGGAGTGAACAGTCCAATCAGCCCCAGCATTTT	CAWSEQSNQPQHF
many	TRBD1	TRBV29-1	TRBJ2-2	TGCAGCGTTGCACAGGGGGCGGCCGGGGAGCTGTTTTTT	CSVAQGAAGELFF